A selection of T cell receptor beta chains follows, all from one sample in a study of OX40 agonist ivuxolimab in advanced cancers. Measured with immunoSEQ multiplex PCR; TCRdb has only the in-frame clones, and not every one. The table lists 70,000 to 95,000 clones, around 80% of them singletons. The sequenced sample was CD4+ or CD8+ T cells sorted from blood, obtained in a trial of the OX40 agonist ivuxolimab. Receptor source: an adult with an advanced solid tumor such as melanoma, head and neck, liver or kidney cancer. CDR3s include the opening cysteine and the closing phenylalanine or tryptophan. Each record gives: D gene, clone size, V gene, J gene, CDR3 protein, CDR3 DNA. A D gene is named only where the DNA matches it firmly. Clone sizes are given selectively: once, few, many, or a class where the clone is expanded.

>-|-|TRBV5-4|TRBJ2-2
CASTSAGTINTGELFF
TGTGCCAGCACCTCAGCCGGGACCATAAACACCGGGGAGCTGTTTTTT
>TRBD2|-|TRBV11-2|TRBJ2-1
CASSATLAGSYNEQFF
TGTGCCAGCAGCGCGACTCTAGCGGGATCATACAATGAGCAGTTCTTC
>-|once|TRBV7-9|TRBJ2-7
CASSADWYEQYF
TGTGCCAGCAGCGCTGACTGGTACGAGCAGTACTTC
>-|few|TRBV4-1|TRBJ2-1
CASSQGTQSSYNEQFF
TGCGCCAGCAGCCAAGGGACCCAGAGCTCCTACAATGAGCAGTTCTTC
>-|-|TRBV7-9|TRBJ1-4
CASSFRGTNEKLFF
TGTGCCAGCAGCTTCCGGGGAACTAATGAAAAACTGTTTTTT
>-|-|TRBV9|TRBJ2-1
CASRGAGEQFF
TGTGCCAGCAGGGGAGCGGGTGAGCAGTTCTTC
>TRBD2|-|TRBV7-2|TRBJ2-3
CASSGGLAAGGTQYF
TGTGCCAGCAGCGGGGGACTAGCGGCCGGGGGGACGCAGTATTTT
>TRBD2|-|TRBV29-1|TRBJ2-1
CSAMRASGPHRGSAQFF
TGCAGCGCCATGAGGGCTAGCGGGCCCCACCGGGGTAGTGCGCAGTTCTTC
>-|-|TRBV7-9|TRBJ2-7
CASRGVNSYEQYF
TGTGCCAGCAGGGGGGTCAATTCCTACGAGCAGTACTTC
>-|-|TRBV4-3|TRBJ2-3
CASSQVGGADTQYF
TGCGCCAGCAGCCAAGTCGGGGGCGCAGATACGCAGTATTTT
>-|-|TRBV5-6|TRBJ2-7
CASSLDQGVGSKQYF
TGTGCCAGCAGCTTGGATCAGGGAGTTGGTAGTAAGCAGTACTTC
>TRBD2|few|TRBV7-3|TRBJ2-3
CASSLSPGTSGGAATQYF
TGTGCCAGCAGCTTAAGCCCCGGAACTAGCGGGGGTGCCGCTACGCAGTATTTT
>-|-|TRBV30|TRBJ2-1
CALTGPASSYNEQFF
TGTGCCTTGACGGGACCCGCCAGCTCCTACAATGAGCAGTTCTTC
>-|-|TRBV15|TRBJ2-1
CATSRGSPPEQFF
TGTGCCACCAGCAGAGGCAGTCCTCCGGAGCAGTTCTTC
>TRBD2|-|TRBV11-1|TRBJ2-5
CASSRMGTSGGLAQYF
TGTGCCAGCAGCCGAATGGGGACTAGCGGGGGGTTAGCCCAGTACTTC
>TRBD1|-|TRBV18|TRBJ1-2
CASSKGQGNYGYTF
TGTGCCAGCTCAAAGGGACAGGGGAACTATGGCTACACCTTC
>-|-|TRBV5-4|TRBJ1-2
CASSLGGQQKLYGYTF
TGTGCCAGCAGCTTGGGTGGACAGCAAAAACTCTATGGCTACACCTTC
>TRBD2|-|TRBV7-2|TRBJ2-7
CASSLGLPPGEQYF
TGTGCCAGCAGCTTGGGACTACCCCCAGGCGAGCAGTACTTC